These 17 T cell receptor beta chains came from one sample sequenced in a study of blood T cell repertoires in COVID-19. The data were produced by immunoSEQ multiplex PCR, yet TCRdb's version contains in-frame clones alone and is incomplete. The sample holds 90,000 to 120,000 clones, more than 80% seen once. The material sequenced was peripheral blood. The receptors shown here come from a woman older than 75 with acute or convalescent COVID-19.

This clone was picked up one time. This chain joins TRBV7-2 and TRBJ2-7; perhaps TRBD1 as D (5 bases). Germline V gene data show CDR1 as SGHTA and CDR2 as FQGNSA. The CDR3 covers 13 residues. Trimming shortened V by 1 base and J by 3 bases, and 7 bases separated the two germline ends. The CDR3 nucleotides are TGTGCCAGCAGCTTAGGGACACACTACGAGCAGTACTTC. This encodes CASSLGTHYEQYF.

The gene calls are TRBV7-6 and TRBJ2-7; D possibly corresponds to TRBD1 (6 bases). The CDR3 loop spans 15 amino acids. Germline lookup yields CDR1 SGHVS and CDR2 FNYEAQ. The V end was cut by 4 bases, the J end by 4 bases, with 17 bases between. CDR3: CASSSVRGRGYEQYF. Written as DNA, the CDR3 is TGTGCCAGCAGCTCAGTGAGGGGCAGGGGTTACGAGCAGTACTTC.

This clone was observed a single time. The chain joins TRBV27 to TRBJ2-3; 8 bases are shared with TRBD2. The V gene end was trimmed by 0 bases and the J gene end by 4 bases; junction bases not matched to a gene: 3. The CDR3 is 15 residues long. The germline V gene encodes CDR1 MNHEY and CDR2 SMNVEV (reference sequence). The CDR3 loop is CASSLSTGGSDTQYF. CDR3 nucleotides: TGTGCCAGCAGTTTATCCACGGGGGGGTCAGATACGCAGTATTTT.

This clone was seen only once. The rearrangement uses TRBV6-5 and TRBJ2-7, with 12 bases aligning to TRBD1. The CDR3 is 15 amino acids. CDR1 and CDR2 (germline): MNHEY, SVGAGI. V gave up 5 bases and J gave up 6 bases; unmatched junction bases: 8. The CDR3 nucleotides are TGTGCCAGCAGTCAACGGGGACAGGGGGCGGTCGAGCAGTACTTC. The encoded protein is CASSQRGQGAVEQYF.

To note about this clone: At the DNA level, this CDR3 is encoded by other sequences in the same sample as well. This chain connects TRBV7-2 to TRBJ2-7; 8 bases match TRBD1. This CDR3 contains 15 residues. Germline CDR1 SGHTA, CDR2 FQGNSA. J lost 2 bases, V lost 1 base, and 4 bases had no gene match. The CDR3 protein is CASSLEQGGPYEQYF. CDR3 DNA: TGTGCCAGCAGCTTAGAACAGGGGGGACCCTACGAGCAGTACTTC.

This rearrangement joins TRBV5-1 to TRBJ2-5, with 10 bases fitting TRBD2. The germline gives CDR1 SGHRS, CDR2 YFSETQ. The CDR3 consists of 16 residues. J lost 3 bases, V lost 0 bases, and 5 bases had no gene match. Here the CDR3 reads CASSLDGSGGKETQYF. Here the CDR3 DNA reads TGCGCCAGCAGCTTGGATGGTAGCGGGGGGAAAGAGACCCAGTACTTC.

The chain is built from TRBV2 and TRBJ1-1, with D unclear. In germline, CDR1 is SNHLY, CDR2 FYNNEI. V lost 6 bases to trimming and J lost 0 bases, with 11 bases between them. This CDR3 spans 14 amino acids. CDR3 DNA sequence: TGTGCCAGCAGCGACGACACGGTGAACACTGAAGCTTTCTTT. Amino acid sequence: CASSDDTVNTEAFF.

This chain connects TRBV4-1 to TRBJ1-5; D uncertain. The V gene's germline CDR1 is MGHRA and CDR2 YSYEKL. The CDR3 totals 18 residues. The V end lost 0 bases, the J end lost 0 bases, and 15 bases lay between the germline ends. The CDR3 region has the DNA TGCGCCAGCAGCCAAGATATTGGCGGGGAGTATAGCAATCAGCCCCAGCATTTT. It specifies CASSQDIGGEYSNQPQHF.

This chain links TRBV20-1 with TRBJ1-2, with D possibly TRBD1 on 5 matching bases. This CDR3 region has 11 residues. Germline CDR1 DFQATT, CDR2 SNEGSKA (reference sequence). V was clipped by 6 bases and J by 7 bases, with 12 bases between them. DNA of the CDR3: TGCAGTGCCACAGGATCAGGTGGCTACACCTTC. Translation gives CSATGSGGYTF.

V is TRBV7-2 and J is TRBJ2-3; D remains ambiguous. The V gene's germline CDR1 is SGHTA and CDR2 FQGNSA. CDR3 length equals 13 residues. V was clipped by 3 bases and J by 6 bases, with 10 bases between them. The CDR3 spells CASSFSPWDTQYF. The CDR3 region has the DNA TGTGCCAGCAGCTTTAGCCCTTGGGATACGCAGTATTTT.

The chain is built from TRBV9 and TRBJ1-1; 8 nucleotides align to TRBD1. This CDR3 comprises 15 residues. With 4 bases clipped from V and 1 base from J, the junction kept 6 bases outside the gene matches. Germline V gene lookup returns CDR1 SGDLS and CDR2 YYNGEE. The CDR3 bases are TGTGCCAGCAGCAAGACCGGGACAGGGAACACTGAAGCTTTCTTT. This sequence encodes CASSKTGTGNTEAFF.

The V call is TRBV28, the J call TRBJ1-6; D remains ambiguous. Germline V lookup: CDR1 MDHEN, CDR2 SYDVKM. The V end was cut by 1 base, the J end by 9 bases, with 10 bases between. This CDR3 contains 14 residues. CDR3 in DNA: TGTGCCAGCAGTTTATATAGGAGCGGTTCACCCCTCCACTTT. Protein sequence: CASSLYRSGSPLHF.

The chain uses TRBV18 and TRBJ1-2, with 8 bases identical to TRBD1. J gave up 8 bases and V 3 bases, and 8 bases lay outside the gene matches. The CDR3 loop spans 14 amino acids. Germline CDR1 and CDR2: KGHSH and LQKENI. CDR3 protein: CASSPYGQGEGYTF. The CDR3 DNA reads as TGTGCCAGCTCACCTTATGGACAGGGTGAAGGCTACACCTTC.

The V call is TRBV30, the J call TRBJ1-2; 9 bases are shared with TRBD1. The CDR3 has 15 amino acids. V lost 3 bases and J lost 2; bases outside the gene matches: 7. Germline V gives CDR1 GTSNPN, CDR2 SVGIG (reference sequence). CDR3 bases: TGTGCCTGGAGGGGGACAGGGCGGCCCAACTATGGCTACACCTTC. Its translation: CAWRGTGRPNYGYTF.

This chain joins TRBV5-1 and TRBJ1-3, with 10 bases aligning to TRBD1. The CDR3 covers 15 residues. The V gene end was trimmed by 0 bases and the J gene end by 7 bases; junction bases not matched to a gene: 4. Germline V gene lookup returns CDR1 SGHRS and CDR2 YFSETQ. Here the CDR3 reads CASSLERQGANTIYF. DNA for the CDR3: TGCGCCAGCAGCTTGGAGCGACAGGGGGCTAACACCATATATTTT. The whole variable domain, filled in from reference TRBV5-1 and TRBJ1-3, reads KAGVTQTPRYLIKTRGQQVTLSCSPISGHRSVSWYQQTPGQGLQFLFEYFSETQRNKGNFPGRFSGRQFSNSRSEMNVSTLELGDSALYLCASSLERQGANTIYFGEGSWLTVV.

J is TRBJ1-5 and V is TRBV3-1 (or the pseudogene TRBV3-2); D call uncertain. Trimming shortened V by 1 base and J by 7 bases, and 11 bases separated the two germline ends. The CDR3 extends over 14 amino acids. The germline gives CDR1 LGHDT, CDR2 YNNKEL (reference sequence). CDR3 bases: TGTGCCAGCAGCCAAGTGGAGGTTTTCCAGCCCCAGCATTTT. Residues: CASSQVEVFQPQHF.

This CDR3 reads CAITPHRDLSSTDTQYF. CDR3 nucleotides: TGTGCCATCACCCCGCACCGGGACTTATCTAGCACAGATACGCAGTATTTT. The chain recombines TRBV10-3 with TRBJ2-3; TRBD2 is a possible D gene (6 bases). The CDR3 sequence is 17 residues long. Germline assignment: CDR1 ENHRY and CDR2 SYGVKD. Trimming removed 7 bases from V and 0 bases from J, with 20 bases in between.